The next 31 T cell receptor beta chains were all read from a single sample in a study of shared clonotypes between healthy human individuals. Method: immunoSEQ multiplex PCR; TCRdb's copy keeps in-frame clones and lacks some. The table lists 400,000 to 550,000 clones, 79% of them singletons. Sequenced material: PBMCs. The source is a middle-aged woman in good health. Some clones in this sample may be carry-over from other donors' samples.

The J gene is TRBJ1-3, the V gene TRBV6-1; D unresolved. Trimming took 4 bases from V and 0 from J, leaving 7 bases between them. CDR1 MNHNS and CDR2 SASEGT come from the germline V gene. The CDR3 is 14 amino acids. The DNA for the CDR3 is TGTGCCAGCAGTGCCTCGGACTCTGGAAACACCATATATTTT. Translated: CASSASDSGNTIYF.

This chain joins TRBV21-1 and TRBJ2-7; the table names TRBD1, a call not compared with the DNA. TRBV21-1 is a documented pseudogene. The CDR3 totals 17 residues. The CDR3 nucleotides are TGTGCCAGCAGCAAAGCCGGACAGGGAGAAGACTCCTACGAGCAGTACTTC. Amino acid sequence: CASSKAGQGEDSYEQYF.

This chain uses TRBV18 with TRBJ2-3; TRBD2 agrees at 11 bases. The CDR3 totals 15 residues. Losses at the gene ends were 3 bases for V and 1 base for J; bases not matched to a gene: 0. Per germline, CDR1 KGHSH and CDR2 LQKENI. The CDR3 here is CASSPTSGGTDTQYF. The CDR3 bases are TGTGCCAGCTCACCGACTAGCGGGGGCACAGATACGCAGTATTTT.

This rearrangement joins TRBV28 to TRBJ2-1; D tentatively reads TRBD1 or TRBD2 (5 bases each). Germline V lookup: CDR1 MDHEN, CDR2 SYDVKM. V was shortened by 5 bases and J by 15 bases, with 23 bases between the two germline ends. The CDR3 sequence is 14 residues long. The chain's CDR3 is CASSRSVAGTVGFF. For the CDR3, the DNA is TGTGCCAGCAGTCGATCGGTCGCCGGGACCGTGGGGTTCTTC.

The chain is built from TRBV2 and TRBJ2-7; TRBD2 aligns across 14 bases. The trim removed 5 bases at V and 7 bases at J, leaving 7 bases unmatched. Per germline, CDR1 SNHLY and CDR2 FYNNEI. The CDR3 is made up of 15 amino acids. CDR3 sequence: CASSRGLAGVGEQYF. The CDR3 DNA reads TGTGCCAGCAGTAGGGGACTAGCGGGAGTTGGGGAGCAGTACTTC.

The count of this clone is one. Other DNA sequences of this sample code for an identical CDR3. J is TRBJ1-1 and V is TRBV9; D not resolved. The CDR3 has 14 amino acids. Germline CDR1 SGDLS, CDR2 YYNGEE. V was pared by 0 bases and J by 2 bases, with 8 bases between. CDR3: CASSVGNRNTEAFF. The CDR3 DNA follows: TGTGCCAGCAGCGTAGGTAACAGAAACACTGAAGCTTTCTTT.

The chain combines TRBV19 with TRBJ2-3; D ambiguous. CDR1 LNHDA and CDR2 SQIVND come from the germline V gene (reference sequence). Trimming cost V 7 bases and J 4 bases, with 6 bases left between them. The CDR3 runs to 11 residues. This chain's CDR3 is CASMAADTQYF. The CDR3 nucleotides read TGTGCCAGTATGGCCGCAGATACGCAGTATTTT.

This chain links TRBV7-9 with TRBJ1-4, with a possible D match to TRBD1 (6 bases). The CDR3 covers 15 residues. Germline V gives CDR1 SEHNR, CDR2 FQNEAQ (reference sequence). V gave up 5 bases and J gave up 4 bases, with 14 bases separating them. Written as DNA, the CDR3 is TGTGCCAGCAGCGGAGGGACAACCGATAATGAAAAACTGTTTTTT. This encodes CASSGGTTDNEKLFF.

The V gene is TRBV7-2, the J gene TRBJ1-2, with 7 bases fitting TRBD1. Germline CDR1 and CDR2: SGHTA and FQGNSA. The length of the CDR3 is 16 residues. J was trimmed by 7 bases and V by 2 bases; bases with no gene match: 13. The CDR3 sequence is CASSLRGTAFYGGYTF. In DNA form, the CDR3 reads TGTGCCAGCAGCTTACGTGGGACAGCTTTTTACGGTGGCTACACCTTC.

With regard to this clone: An end of the junction differs from the germline gene, which may be a read error. CDR3 sequence (DNA): TGTGCCAGCAGCAGGACTTTAGCGGGAGCGTTCACCGGGGGGCTGTTTTTT. This encodes CASSRTLAGAFTGGLFF. The rearrangement joins TRBV7-3 to TRBJ2-2; TRBD2 agrees at 9 bases. Germline values: CDR1 SGHTA, CDR2 FQGTGA. The CDR3 has 17 amino acids.

A remark on this clone: This likely stems from a read error, as it lies one base from a far larger clone. This chain connects TRBV29-1 to TRBJ1-1, with 7 bases matching TRBD1. The ends lost 7 bases at V and 3 bases at J; junction bases unmatched: 8. Germline V gives CDR1 SQVTM, CDR2 ANQGSEA. The CDR3 is made up of 13 amino acids. The CDR3: CSGEQGRDTEAFF. The CDR3 DNA sequence: TGCAGCGGGGAACAGGGGAGGGACACTGAAGCTTTCTTT.

The gene calls are TRBV2 and TRBJ1-6; 10 nucleotides align to TRBD1. Germline CDR1 SNHLY, CDR2 FYNNEI. CDR3 length: 16 residues. The ends lost 7 bases at V and 9 bases at J; junction bases unmatched: 12. In nucleotides, the CDR3 is TGTGCCAGCAAGAAGGGGGGACAGGGGAGAACTTCACCCCTCCACTTT. It translates to CASKKGGQGRTSPLHF. Filled out from reference TRBV2 and TRBJ1-6, the complete variable domain reads EPEVTQTPSHQVTQMGQEVILRCVPISNHLYFYWYRQILGQKVEFLVSFYNNEISEKSEIFDDQFSVERPDGSNFTLKIRSTKLEDSAMYFCASKKGGQGRTSPLHFGNGTRLTVT.

The rearrangement joins TRBV7-3 to TRBJ2-3; 9 nucleotides agree with TRBD1. The trim removed 4 bases at V and 5 bases at J, leaving 22 bases unmatched. Germline CDR1 and CDR2: SGHTA and FQGTGA. The length of the CDR3 is 20 residues. The chain's CDR3 is CASSSTAGTGSPLARDTQYF. Here the CDR3 DNA reads TGTGCCAGCAGCTCGACCGCCGGGACAGGGTCCCCGCTTGCCCGAGATACGCAGTATTTT.

This chain connects TRBV28 to TRBJ1-4, with 7 bases that match TRBD1. The germline CDR1 and CDR2 sequences are MDHEN and SYDVKM. The CDR3 consists of 14 residues. Trimming removed 11 bases from V and 7 bases from J; junction bases left unmatched: 13. The CDR3 loop is CASRETGQVEKLFF. The CDR3 DNA sequence: TGTGCCTCCAGGGAGACAGGGCAGGTTGAAAAACTGTTTTTT. Using reference TRBV28 and TRBJ1-4 for the parts outside the CDR3, the full variable domain is DVKVTQSSRYLVKRTGEKVFLECVQDMDHENMFWYRQDPGLGLRLIYFSYDVKMKEKGDIPEGYSVSREKKERFSLILESASTNQTSMYLCASRETGQVEKLFFGSGTQLSVL.

In its sample, this clone was seen once. The CDR3 sequence: CASGHRSSYEQYF. CDR3 in DNA: TGTGCCAGCGGACACCGGAGCTCCTACGAGCAGTACTTC. The gene calls are TRBV19 and TRBJ2-7, with a tentative D call TRBD1 (5 bases). This CDR3 comprises 13 residues. The V gene lost 9 bases and the J gene lost 0 bases, with 12 bases spanning the gap. Germline V gene data show CDR1 as LNHDA and CDR2 as SQIVND (reference sequence).

This chain connects TRBV2 to TRBJ1-2; D gene unclear. CDR3 length: 17 amino acids. Trimming removed 2 bases from V and 4 bases from J, with 20 bases in between. In germline, CDR1 is SNHLY, CDR2 FYNNEI. This CDR3 is CASSEMLPPHSLYGYTF. The CDR3 nucleotides read TGTGCCAGCAGTGAAATGCTACCCCCCCACAGCCTCTATGGCTACACCTTC.

Only one count was recorded for this clone. The chain has TRBV7-8 and TRBJ2-5, with TRBD2 matching over 11 bases. CDR3 size: 14 residues. Per the germline V gene, CDR1 is SGHVS and CDR2 is FQNEAQ. With V trimmed by 5 bases and J by 4 bases, 3 bases remained unmatched. This chain's CDR3 is CASSPGTSGETQYF. DNA for the CDR3: TGTGCCAGCAGCCCCGGGACTAGCGGAGAGACCCAGTACTTC.

The chain employs TRBV15 and TRBJ2-6; perhaps TRBD1 as D (5 bases). Trimming left V 4 bases short and J 0 bases short, with 13 bases between. This CDR3 comprises 17 residues. Germline-derived CDR1 and CDR2 are LNHNV and YYDKDF (reference sequence). For the CDR3, the DNA is TGTGCCACCAGCAAGCGACAGTGGGCCTCTGGGGCCAACGTCCTGACTTTC. This gives the protein CATSKRQWASGANVLTF.

This chain uses TRBV7-9 with TRBJ2-2, with no clear D. V lost 3 bases and J 8 bases, leaving 13 bases between the germline ends. Germline loops: CDR1 SEHNR, CDR2 FQNEAQ (reference sequence). The CDR3 sequence is 14 residues long. In nucleotides, the CDR3 is TGTGCCAGCAGCTTTCGCGGTGCCGCTGGGGAGCTGTTTTTT. This translates into CASSFRGAAGELFF.

This clone was counted many times. The chain employs TRBV2 and TRBJ1-1; a weak D match, TRBD1 (6 bases). Trimming left V 6 bases short and J 4 bases short, with 21 bases between. There are 16 residues in the CDR3. Germline loops: CDR1 SNHLY, CDR2 FYNNEI. For the CDR3, the DNA is TGTGCCAGCAGGAACCCGAACAGGGCAGACGGCACTGAAGCTTTCTTT. It codes for CASRNPNRADGTEAFF.

The J gene is TRBJ1-3, the V gene TRBV4-1; D call uncertain. Germline loops: CDR1 MGHRA, CDR2 YSYEKL. With 2 bases removed from V and 0 bases from J, the gap between germline ends came to 11 bases. This CDR3 comprises 16 residues. CDR3 bases: TGCGCCAGCAGCCAACCGGGCCCTATCTCTGGAAACACCATATATTTT. It codes for CASSQPGPISGNTIYF.

The chain uses TRBV7-8 and TRBJ1-2; the D gene is possibly TRBD1 (6 bases). V gave up 1 base and J gave up 7 bases, with 13 bases separating them. The length of the CDR3 is 14 residues. The germline V gene has CDR1 SGHVS and CDR2 FQNEAQ. The CDR3 is CASSLGDPTGGYTF. The CDR3 DNA follows: TGTGCCAGCAGCTTAGGGGATCCGACAGGTGGCTACACCTTC. Combining the CDR3 with reference TRBV7-8 and TRBJ1-2 gives the whole variable domain GAGVSQSPRYKVAKRGQDVALRCDPISGHVSLFWYQQALGQGPEFLTYFQNEAQLDKSGLPSDRFFAERPEGSVSTLKIQRTQQEDSAVYLCASSLGDPTGGYTFGSGTRLTVV.

The chain recombines TRBV10-2 with TRBJ2-1; TRBD2 matches 11 bases. The CDR3 runs 16 residues. Per the germline V gene, CDR1 is WSHSY and CDR2 is SAAADI. V was clipped by 7 bases and J by 8 bases; unmatched bases: 13. This CDR3 reads CASTTSGRATDDEQFF. In nucleotides, the CDR3 is TGCGCCAGCACTACTAGCGGGAGAGCCACCGATGATGAGCAGTTCTTC.

The chain employs TRBV5-1 and TRBJ2-1, with no clear D. V was trimmed by 0 bases and J by 7 bases, leaving 8 bases between them. The germline V gene has CDR1 SGHRS and CDR2 YFSETQ. This CDR3 has 13 amino acids. The CDR3 nucleotides are TGCGCCAGCAGCTTGGCCCAAGGGAATGAGCAGTTCTTC. Residues: CASSLAQGNEQFF.

The chain links TRBV19 to TRBJ1-4; no reliable D call. This CDR3 has 12 amino acids. In germline, CDR1 is LNHDA, CDR2 SQIVND (reference sequence). Trimming removed 2 bases at V and 7 bases at J, with 5 bases between. DNA of the CDR3: TGTGCCAGTAGTATAAACGGTGAAAAACTGTTTTTT. It encodes CASSINGEKLFF. The whole variable domain, filled in from reference TRBV19 and TRBJ1-4, reads DGGITQSPKYLFRKEGQNVTLSCEQNLNHDAMYWYRQDPGQGLRLIYYSQIVNDFQKGDIAEGYSVSREKKESFPLTVTSAQKNPTAFYLCASSINGEKLFFGSGTQLSVL.

Turning to this clone: With a far larger clone one base away, a read error is the likely cause. This chain uses TRBV14 with TRBJ1-5, with D possibly matching TRBD1 (5 bases). Germline-derived CDR1 and CDR2 are SGHDN and FVKESK. The CDR3 is 19 residues long. V gave up 3 bases and J gave up 5 bases, with 26 bases separating them. The CDR3 coding sequence is TGTGCCAGCAGCCACCCGACACTTCAGGGCGTCTTCGGCGATCAGCCCCAGCATTTT. Encoded protein: CASSHPTLQGVFGDQPQHF.

The sample holds one count of this clone. The chain employs TRBV14 and TRBJ2-5, with TRBD2 matching 11 bases. This CDR3 has 20 amino acids. Trimming removed 1 base from V and 1 base from J; junction bases left unmatched: 14. Per the germline V gene, CDR1 is SGHDN and CDR2 is FVKESK. In nucleotides, the CDR3 is TGTGCCAGCAGCCAAGCTCTCAGGGCTAGCGGGAGGAGACTCCAAGAGACCCAGTACTTC. This sequence encodes CASSQALRASGRRLQETQYF.

The sample holds many counts of this clone. V and J are TRBV14 and TRBJ2-7; 8 bases align to TRBD2. The CDR3 length is 17 residues. Trimming removed 0 bases from V and 3 bases from J; junction bases left unmatched: 10. CDR1 is SGHDN, CDR2 FVKESK, per germline. The CDR3 protein is CASSQDGGAGAVYEQYF. As DNA, the CDR3 is TGTGCCAGCAGCCAAGATGGGGGAGCGGGAGCGGTCTACGAGCAGTACTTC.

About this clone itself: This specimen includes other DNA sequences encoding the same CDR3. The V gene is TRBV7-2, the J gene TRBJ1-3, with a weak D call TRBD1 (6 bases). V was trimmed by 1 base and J by 4 bases, leaving 11 bases between them. CDR3 length: 15 amino acids. CDR1 SGHTA and CDR2 FQGNSA come from the germline V gene. Here the CDR3 reads CASSLVGAGGNTIYF. CDR3 in DNA: TGTGCCAGCAGCTTAGTGGGGGCAGGAGGAAACACCATATATTTT.

The rearrangement uses TRBV27 and TRBJ2-1; unclear D gene. Trimming took off 0 bases at V and 2 bases at J, with 8 bases between the two ends. Germline CDR1 is MNHEY and CDR2 is SMNVEV (reference sequence). The length of the CDR3 is 15 residues. The CDR3 loop is CASSLSILPYNEQFF. CDR3 nucleotide sequence: TGTGCCAGCAGTTTATCGATACTACCCTACAATGAGCAGTTCTTC.

This clone came up a few times. This sequence joins TRBV5-1 and TRBJ2-6; 8 positions agree with TRBD2. V lost 4 bases and J lost 0; bases outside the gene matches: 9. Germline V gene lookup returns CDR1 SGHRS and CDR2 YFSETQ. CDR3 length equals 18 residues. CDR3 region: CASSPRGGLRSGANVLTF. The CDR3 DNA follows: TGCGCCAGCAGCCCACGGGGGGGGCTCCGCTCTGGGGCCAACGTCCTGACTTTC. The full variable domain, its missing parts supplied by reference TRBV5-1 and TRBJ2-6, is KAGVTQTPRYLIKTRGQQVTLSCSPISGHRSVSWYQQTPGQGLQFLFEYFSETQRNKGNFPGRFSGRQFSNSRSEMNVSTLELGDSALYLCASSPRGGLRSGANVLTFGAGSRLTVL.